Below, 18 T cell receptor beta chains from the same sample are listed, as sequenced in a study of T cell responses to AZD1222 COVID-19 vaccine. Using immunoSEQ multiplex PCR, the repertoire was profiled, and TCRdb retains in-frame clones only, with some absent. The repertoire has roughly 42,000 clones, 60% to 85% of them found once; the top ten carry around 3.6%. The sequencing used peripheral blood, collected on day 0 of AZD1222 vaccination. These receptors were taken from an adult in good health.

The CDR3 reads CATSDTLDGLRGGYNEQFF. CDR3 nucleotide sequence: TGTGCCACCAGTGATACTCTAGACGGCCTAAGAGGAGGGTACAATGAGCAGTTCTTC. The chain joins TRBV24-1 to TRBJ2-1; D may be TRBD2 (6 bases). CDR1 and CDR2 (germline): KGHDR, SFDVKD. V lost 3 bases to trimming and J lost 4 bases, with 24 bases between them. The CDR3 spans 19 residues.

This clone was seen a few times. The chain employs TRBV6-2 or TRBV6-3 and TRBJ1-1; the D is unclear. V was cut by 2 bases and J by 4 bases, with 11 bases left in between. The CDR3 contains 14 residues. Germline V gene lookup returns CDR1 MNHEY and CDR2 SVGEGT. The CDR3: CASSYLAFRTEAFF. The CDR3 nucleotides read TGTGCCAGCAGTTACCTTGCATTCCGCACTGAAGCTTTCTTT.

The rearrangement joins TRBV16 to TRBJ1-6; no clear D. CDR1 and CDR2 from the germline V gene are KGHSY and FQNENV. The CDR3 is made up of 14 amino acids. Between the trimmed V and J ends, which lost 2 bases and 6 bases, there was a span of 8 bases. CDR3 in DNA: TGTGCCAGCAGCCAAAAGGGCCTTAATTCACCCCTCCACTTT. The encoded protein is CASSQKGLNSPLHF.

This clone was seen only a few times. V and J are TRBV2 and TRBJ2-4; 8 bases line up with TRBD1. CDR1 SNHLY and CDR2 FYNNEI come from the germline V gene. The V gene end was trimmed by 6 bases and the J gene end by 8 bases; junction bases not matched to a gene: 12. The length of the CDR3 is 15 residues. The CDR3 DNA reads as TGTGCCAGCAGCGCTGACAGGGGAGCTGAAGACATTCAGTACTTC. It encodes CASSADRGAEDIQYF.

A few counts support this clone. The V gene is TRBV5-1, the J gene TRBJ1-5; TRBD1 is a possible D gene (5 bases). Germline V gene sequence: CDR1 SGHRS, CDR2 YFSETQ. This CDR3 has 15 residues. V was shortened by 4 bases and J by 6 bases, with 17 bases between the two germline ends. DNA of the CDR3: TGCGCCAGCAGCGGTCAGGGTGGGGAAGGTCAGCCCCAGCATTTT. Its translation is CASSGQGGEGQPQHF.

This clone came up a few times. The chain carries TRBV28 and TRBJ2-7; TRBD1 is a possible D gene (7 bases). The CDR3 loop spans 14 amino acids. The germline V gene has CDR1 MDHEN and CDR2 SYDVKM. Trimming pared 8 bases from V and 7 bases from J, leaving 21 bases between. The CDR3 loop is CASRQGGIRGEQYF. In nucleotides, the CDR3 is TGTGCCAGCCGCCAGGGGGGTATCCGCGGTGAGCAGTACTTC.

This clone occurred once. The chain couples TRBV19 to TRBJ1-5; D remains unclear. The germline V and J ends were trimmed by 3 bases and 6 bases, with 9 bases remaining between them. In germline, CDR1 is LNHDA, CDR2 SQIVND (reference sequence). This CDR3 has 13 residues. CDR3 nucleotides: TGTGCCAGTAGTATTCAGGCCCCTCAGCCCCAGCATTTT. It encodes CASSIQAPQPQHF.

This clone was seen more than once but under ten times. The chain recombines TRBV5-1 with TRBJ2-2; no firm D call. There are 17 residues in the CDR3. CDR1 is SGHRS and CDR2 is YFSETQ in the germline V gene. V was trimmed by 2 bases and J by 4 bases, leaving 18 bases between them. CDR3 sequence (DNA): TGCGCCAGCAGCTTCGTGGTGGGCACCCGGGCCACCGGGGAGCTGTTTTTT. This gives the protein CASSFVVGTRATGELFF.

The V gene is TRBV19, the J gene TRBJ2-3; TRBD1 agrees at 9 bases. Per germline, CDR1 LNHDA and CDR2 SQIVND (reference sequence). This CDR3 is built from 15 residues. Trimming cost V 0 bases and J 4 bases; bases outside gene matches: 2. The CDR3 DNA reads TGTGCCAGTAGTATAGAGGGACAGGGTCCAGATACGCAGTATTTT. Residues: CASSIEGQGPDTQYF.

The chain recombines TRBV2 with TRBJ1-1, with D possibly being TRBD1 (5 bases). Trimming stripped 6 bases from V and 1 base from J, with 15 bases between. The CDR3 covers 15 residues. From germline, CDR1 is SNHLY and CDR2 FYNNEI. The CDR3 bases are TGTGCCAGCAGAGCCGGGACCCTGGGGAACACTGAAGCTTTCTTT. Its protein product is CASRAGTLGNTEAFF.

The chain carries TRBV7-2 and TRBJ1-4, with TRBD1 as a possible D gene (5 bases). V lost 1 base to trimming and J lost 8 bases, with 20 bases between them. This CDR3 region has 17 residues. CDR1 and CDR2 (germline): SGHTA, FQGNSA. For the CDR3, the DNA is TGTGCCAGCAGCTTAGTTGGGGGGGGTGGCCAGGGCGAAAAACTGTTTTTT. Translation: CASSLVGGGGQGEKLFF.

The chain recombines TRBV28 with TRBJ1-2; D gene uncertain. The CDR3 is 12 residues long. Trimming took off 2 bases at V and 7 bases at J, with 8 bases between the two ends. Per the germline V gene, CDR1 is MDHEN and CDR2 is SYDVKM. The DNA of the CDR3 is TGTGCCAGCAGTTTACCCGAGCGTGGCTACACCTTC. Its translation: CASSLPERGYTF.

The CDR3 nucleotides are TGCAGCGTGGCAGACACAGCAACTAATGAAAAACTGTTTTTT. It is translated as CSVADTATNEKLFF. J is TRBJ1-4 and V is TRBV29-1; D gene unclear. The V gene lost 6 bases and the J gene lost 0 bases, with 11 bases spanning the gap. The germline V gene encodes CDR1 SQVTM and CDR2 ANQGSEA. This CDR3 has 14 residues.

This chain links TRBV6-4 with TRBJ2-3; weak D call: TRBD1 (5 bases). V was trimmed by 3 bases and J by 7 bases, leaving 11 bases between them. The CDR3 consists of 13 residues. CDR1 and CDR2 from the germline V gene are MRHNA and SNTAGT. CDR3 nucleotide sequence: TGTGCCAGCAGTGAGATCCCAGGGAATACGCAGTATTTT. This gives the protein CASSEIPGNTQYF.

The chain uses TRBV11-1 and TRBJ2-7, with TRBD1 matching over 10 bases. CDR1 SGHAT and CDR2 FQDESV come from the germline V gene (reference sequence). There are 15 residues in the CDR3. V gave up 1 base and J gave up 0 bases; unmatched junction bases: 0. The DNA of the CDR3 is TGTGCCAGCAGCTTAGGGGACAGGGGCTCCTACGAGCAGTACTTC. Its translation: CASSLGDRGSYEQYF.

This chain uses TRBV19 with TRBJ1-6; D is ambiguous. Per the germline V gene, CDR1 is LNHDA and CDR2 is SQIVND (reference sequence). V lost 7 bases to trimming and J lost 0 bases, with 16 bases between them. This CDR3 spans 17 amino acids. This chain's CDR3 is CASMAITGSSYNSPLHF. The CDR3 DNA reads as TGTGCCAGTATGGCAATCACCGGAAGCTCCTATAATTCACCCCTCCACTTT.

The V gene is TRBV7-2, the J gene TRBJ1-2; D uncertain. Germline loops: CDR1 SGHTA, CDR2 FQGNSA. This CDR3 is 12 amino acids long. With 5 bases removed from V and 2 bases from J, the gap between germline ends came to 6 bases. CDR3 bases: TGTGCCAGCAGCCCCAGGAACTATGGCTACACCTTC. Translating it yields CASSPRNYGYTF.

The rearrangement joins TRBV5-1 to TRBJ1-2; D ambiguous. V lost 0 bases, J lost 0 bases, and 12 bases lay in between. The CDR3 covers 16 residues. Per germline, CDR1 SGHRS and CDR2 YFSETQ. CDR3 nucleotides: TGCGCCAGCAGCTTGGAAGCTGTGGCGTCTAACTATGGCTACACCTTC. Amino acids: CASSLEAVASNYGYTF.